The source of this TCR beta chain is a study of blood T cell repertoires in COVID-19 (dated by TCRdb to about 2020). Some background on the complete study: Samples from collaborators originated in the United States, Italy and Spain and spanned both the acute and convalescent phases of COVID-19. The material from the prospective study consisted of cDNA or gDNA derived from T cells, B-cell-depleted T cells, or PBMCs. The dataset comprised deeply sampled blood TCRbeta repertoires from subjects exposed to, actively infected with, or recovered from COVID-19. A freely available public database, intended as a resource for researchers studying the immune response to SARS-CoV-2, is where the repertoires were released. The samples were drawn from two sources: the first 160 participants of the ongoing ImmuneRACE study, and some 1,300 subjects contributed by 6 global collaborators. A de-identified subject ID, COVID-19 status, age in years and sex were almost always included in the sample metadata. HLA class I and class II types, where available, came from metadata supplied by the sample provider rather than from assay-based typing. Overall results and qualifications from the work: How much clinical and demographic metadata was included differed by source and by participant, and the metadata was provided uncurated.

Collaborating institutions collected whole blood in K2EDTA tubes following their own protocols. For TCRbeta analysis, collaborator samples were shipped as frozen whole blood, as isolated PBMCs, or as DNA extracted from either sample type. Details on this clone: Its antigen remains undetermined. Within one base of it there is no much larger clone, and no base qualities were kept.

The V end loses 2 bases and the J end loses 4 bases, and a stretch of 11 bases separates them. Counted from cysteine to phenylalanine, this CDR3 has 13 amino acids. Kept here is only the CDR3 DNA, which spans 39 bases and is read in frame from base 1. In the germline V gene (reference sequence), CDR1 corresponds to GTSNPN and CDR2 to SVGIG. The immunoSEQ Assay, a bias-controlled multiplex PCR, was used to amplify TCRbeta CDR3 regions from genomic DNA. For the original study's pipeline: The number of nucleated cells in each sample was estimated by amplification of reference gene primers within the assay. To quantify the absolute abundance of each unique TCRbeta CDR3 rearrangement, sequence reads were collapsed and filtered. Productive Simpson clonality was computed per sample as the square root of Simpson's diversity index over productive rearrangements. TCRdb took this table from immuneACCESS and kept in-frame rearrangements with V and J called. Such tables lack part of the clones; where checked against another copy, unresolved V genes explain under half of the gap, and the rest is unexplained. V and J calls and clone size are copied from that table; D and trimming were computed from the DNA. This sample holds some 460,000 clones; more than 85% were observed only once. The top ten constitute 4% to 5.5% of the sample.

This receptor chain uses TRBV30 and TRBJ1-2; the D gene is perhaps TRBD1, on 6 matching bases. The sample taken for sequencing was peripheral blood. The sequence came from a woman in her thirties with acute or convalescent COVID-19. The nucleotide sequence is TGTGCCTGGAGTCGAGACAGGCCCTATGGCTACACCTTC. The resulting protein is CAWSRDRPYGYTF. When the CDR3 is completed using the reference TRBV30 and TRBJ1-2 genes on either side, the full variable domain is SQTIHQWPATLVQPVGSPLSLECTVEGTSNPNLYWYRQAAGRGLQLLFYSVGIGQISSEVPQNLSASRPQDRQFILSSKKLLLSDSGFYLCAWSRDRPYGYTFGSGTRLTVV.